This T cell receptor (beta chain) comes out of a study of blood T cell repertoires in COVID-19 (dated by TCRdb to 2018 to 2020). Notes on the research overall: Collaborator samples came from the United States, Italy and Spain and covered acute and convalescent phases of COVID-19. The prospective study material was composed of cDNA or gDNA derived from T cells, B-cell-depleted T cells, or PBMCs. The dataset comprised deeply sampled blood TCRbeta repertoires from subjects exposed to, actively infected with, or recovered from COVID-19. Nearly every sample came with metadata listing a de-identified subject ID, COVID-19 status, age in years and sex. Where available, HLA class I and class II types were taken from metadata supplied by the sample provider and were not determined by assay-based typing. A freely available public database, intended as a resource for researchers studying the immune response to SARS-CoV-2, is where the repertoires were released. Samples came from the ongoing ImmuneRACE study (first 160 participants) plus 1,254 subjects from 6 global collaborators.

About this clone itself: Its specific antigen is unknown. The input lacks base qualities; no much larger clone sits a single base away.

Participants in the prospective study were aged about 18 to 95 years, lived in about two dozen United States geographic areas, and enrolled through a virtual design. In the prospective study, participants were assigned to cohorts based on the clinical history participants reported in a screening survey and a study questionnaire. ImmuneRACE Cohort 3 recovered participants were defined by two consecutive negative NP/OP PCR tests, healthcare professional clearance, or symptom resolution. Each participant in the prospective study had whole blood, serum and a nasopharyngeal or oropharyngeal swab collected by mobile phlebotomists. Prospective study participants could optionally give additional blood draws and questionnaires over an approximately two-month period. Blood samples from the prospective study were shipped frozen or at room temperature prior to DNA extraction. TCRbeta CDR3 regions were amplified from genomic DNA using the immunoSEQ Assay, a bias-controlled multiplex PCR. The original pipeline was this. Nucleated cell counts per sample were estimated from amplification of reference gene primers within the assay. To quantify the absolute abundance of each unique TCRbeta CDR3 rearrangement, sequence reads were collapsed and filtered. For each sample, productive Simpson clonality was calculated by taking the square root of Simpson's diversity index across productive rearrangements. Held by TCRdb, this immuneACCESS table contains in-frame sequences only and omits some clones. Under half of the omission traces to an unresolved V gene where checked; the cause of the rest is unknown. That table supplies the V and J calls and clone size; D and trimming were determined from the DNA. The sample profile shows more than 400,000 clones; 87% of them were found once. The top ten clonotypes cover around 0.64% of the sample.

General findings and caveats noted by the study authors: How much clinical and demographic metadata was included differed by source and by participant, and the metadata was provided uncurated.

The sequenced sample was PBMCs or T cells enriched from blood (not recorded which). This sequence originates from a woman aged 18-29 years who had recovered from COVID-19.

This receptor carries the CDR3 CASSIFADFTGIDTEAFF. The DNA sequence is TGTGCCAGTAGTATTTTTGCGGACTTTACAGGGATAGACACTGAAGCTTTCTTT. Rearrangement joined TRBV19 to TRBJ1-1; the D region possibly corresponds to TRBD1 (6 bases align). V loses 3 bases of germline sequence and J loses 3 bases, and the interval between the two ends is 23 bases. Per the germline V gene (reference sequence), LNHDA is the CDR1 and SQIVND is the CDR2. The CDR3, from cysteine to phenylalanine, totals 18 residues. Left in the record is the CDR3 DNA by itself, 54 bases read in frame from the first base.